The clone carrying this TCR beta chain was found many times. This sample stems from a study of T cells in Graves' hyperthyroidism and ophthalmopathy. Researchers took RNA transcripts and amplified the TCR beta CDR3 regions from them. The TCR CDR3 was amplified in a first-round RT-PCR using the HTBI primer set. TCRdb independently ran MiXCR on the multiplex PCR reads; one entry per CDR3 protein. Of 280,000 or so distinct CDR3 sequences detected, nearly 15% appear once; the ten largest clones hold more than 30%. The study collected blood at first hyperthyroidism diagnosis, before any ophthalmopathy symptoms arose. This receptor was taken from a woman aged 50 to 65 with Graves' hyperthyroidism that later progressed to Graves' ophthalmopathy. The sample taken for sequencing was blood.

In DNA form, the CDR3 reads TGTGCCATTCTGGACGCTCGAGTAGAGACCCAGTACTTC. It codes for CAILDARVETQYF. This chain joins TRBV28 and TRBJ2-5, with D unresolved. Germline CDR1 is MDHEN and CDR2 is SYDVKM. The V gene lost 10 bases and the J gene lost 4 bases, with 16 bases spanning the gap. This CDR3 comprises 13 residues.